The source of this TCR beta chain is a study of early T cells in non-severe SARS-CoV-2 infection. Study results and limitations: Comparison of clonotypes with VDJdb favored anti-spike CD8 responses while missing private and CD4 specificities.

Attached unique molecular identifiers marked individual cDNA molecules. MiXCR was run by TCRdb on the 5' RACE reads, yielding one entry per CDR3 protein. The sample consists of about 83,000 distinct CDR3 sequences, about 9.4% of them appearing once. CDR3 length equals 11 residues. V was cut by 3 bases and J by 6 bases, with 6 bases left in between. From germline, CDR1 is GTSNPN and CDR2 SVGIG (reference sequence). This clonotype was seen at least ten times. The target antigen is unknown. This clonotype was sampled from an adult who was a healthcare worker with PCR-confirmed SARS-CoV-2 infection or an uninfected control (not recorded which). Here the sequenced sample was whole blood, taken at baseline. V usage is TRBV30 and J usage is TRBJ2-1; D is unresolved. The CDR3 is CAWRDTNEQFF. CDR3 DNA sequence: TGTGCCTGGAGAGACACCAATGAGCAGTTCTTC. Looking up the rest from reference TRBV30 and TRBJ2-1 gives the full variable domain: SQTIHQWPATLVQPVGSPLSLECTVEGTSNPNLYWYRQAAGRGLQLLFYSVGIGQISSEVPQNLSASRPQDRQFILSSKKLLLSDSGFYLCAWRDTNEQFFGPGTRLTVL.